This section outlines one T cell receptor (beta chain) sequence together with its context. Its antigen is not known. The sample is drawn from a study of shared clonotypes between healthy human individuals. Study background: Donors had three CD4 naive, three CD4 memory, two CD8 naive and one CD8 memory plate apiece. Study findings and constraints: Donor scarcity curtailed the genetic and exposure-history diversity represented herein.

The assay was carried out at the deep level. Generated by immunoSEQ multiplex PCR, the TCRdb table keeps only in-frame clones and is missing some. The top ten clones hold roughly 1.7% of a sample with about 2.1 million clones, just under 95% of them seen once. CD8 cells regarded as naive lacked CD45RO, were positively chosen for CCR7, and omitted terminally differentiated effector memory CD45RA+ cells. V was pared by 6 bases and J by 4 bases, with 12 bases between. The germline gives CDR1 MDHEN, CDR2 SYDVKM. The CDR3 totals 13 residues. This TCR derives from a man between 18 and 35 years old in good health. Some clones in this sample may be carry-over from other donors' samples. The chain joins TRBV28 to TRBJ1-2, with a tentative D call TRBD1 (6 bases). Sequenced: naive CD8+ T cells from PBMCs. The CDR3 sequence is CASSPGTFYGYTF. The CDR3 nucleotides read TGTGCCAGCAGCCCCGGGACATTCTATGGCTACACCTTC.